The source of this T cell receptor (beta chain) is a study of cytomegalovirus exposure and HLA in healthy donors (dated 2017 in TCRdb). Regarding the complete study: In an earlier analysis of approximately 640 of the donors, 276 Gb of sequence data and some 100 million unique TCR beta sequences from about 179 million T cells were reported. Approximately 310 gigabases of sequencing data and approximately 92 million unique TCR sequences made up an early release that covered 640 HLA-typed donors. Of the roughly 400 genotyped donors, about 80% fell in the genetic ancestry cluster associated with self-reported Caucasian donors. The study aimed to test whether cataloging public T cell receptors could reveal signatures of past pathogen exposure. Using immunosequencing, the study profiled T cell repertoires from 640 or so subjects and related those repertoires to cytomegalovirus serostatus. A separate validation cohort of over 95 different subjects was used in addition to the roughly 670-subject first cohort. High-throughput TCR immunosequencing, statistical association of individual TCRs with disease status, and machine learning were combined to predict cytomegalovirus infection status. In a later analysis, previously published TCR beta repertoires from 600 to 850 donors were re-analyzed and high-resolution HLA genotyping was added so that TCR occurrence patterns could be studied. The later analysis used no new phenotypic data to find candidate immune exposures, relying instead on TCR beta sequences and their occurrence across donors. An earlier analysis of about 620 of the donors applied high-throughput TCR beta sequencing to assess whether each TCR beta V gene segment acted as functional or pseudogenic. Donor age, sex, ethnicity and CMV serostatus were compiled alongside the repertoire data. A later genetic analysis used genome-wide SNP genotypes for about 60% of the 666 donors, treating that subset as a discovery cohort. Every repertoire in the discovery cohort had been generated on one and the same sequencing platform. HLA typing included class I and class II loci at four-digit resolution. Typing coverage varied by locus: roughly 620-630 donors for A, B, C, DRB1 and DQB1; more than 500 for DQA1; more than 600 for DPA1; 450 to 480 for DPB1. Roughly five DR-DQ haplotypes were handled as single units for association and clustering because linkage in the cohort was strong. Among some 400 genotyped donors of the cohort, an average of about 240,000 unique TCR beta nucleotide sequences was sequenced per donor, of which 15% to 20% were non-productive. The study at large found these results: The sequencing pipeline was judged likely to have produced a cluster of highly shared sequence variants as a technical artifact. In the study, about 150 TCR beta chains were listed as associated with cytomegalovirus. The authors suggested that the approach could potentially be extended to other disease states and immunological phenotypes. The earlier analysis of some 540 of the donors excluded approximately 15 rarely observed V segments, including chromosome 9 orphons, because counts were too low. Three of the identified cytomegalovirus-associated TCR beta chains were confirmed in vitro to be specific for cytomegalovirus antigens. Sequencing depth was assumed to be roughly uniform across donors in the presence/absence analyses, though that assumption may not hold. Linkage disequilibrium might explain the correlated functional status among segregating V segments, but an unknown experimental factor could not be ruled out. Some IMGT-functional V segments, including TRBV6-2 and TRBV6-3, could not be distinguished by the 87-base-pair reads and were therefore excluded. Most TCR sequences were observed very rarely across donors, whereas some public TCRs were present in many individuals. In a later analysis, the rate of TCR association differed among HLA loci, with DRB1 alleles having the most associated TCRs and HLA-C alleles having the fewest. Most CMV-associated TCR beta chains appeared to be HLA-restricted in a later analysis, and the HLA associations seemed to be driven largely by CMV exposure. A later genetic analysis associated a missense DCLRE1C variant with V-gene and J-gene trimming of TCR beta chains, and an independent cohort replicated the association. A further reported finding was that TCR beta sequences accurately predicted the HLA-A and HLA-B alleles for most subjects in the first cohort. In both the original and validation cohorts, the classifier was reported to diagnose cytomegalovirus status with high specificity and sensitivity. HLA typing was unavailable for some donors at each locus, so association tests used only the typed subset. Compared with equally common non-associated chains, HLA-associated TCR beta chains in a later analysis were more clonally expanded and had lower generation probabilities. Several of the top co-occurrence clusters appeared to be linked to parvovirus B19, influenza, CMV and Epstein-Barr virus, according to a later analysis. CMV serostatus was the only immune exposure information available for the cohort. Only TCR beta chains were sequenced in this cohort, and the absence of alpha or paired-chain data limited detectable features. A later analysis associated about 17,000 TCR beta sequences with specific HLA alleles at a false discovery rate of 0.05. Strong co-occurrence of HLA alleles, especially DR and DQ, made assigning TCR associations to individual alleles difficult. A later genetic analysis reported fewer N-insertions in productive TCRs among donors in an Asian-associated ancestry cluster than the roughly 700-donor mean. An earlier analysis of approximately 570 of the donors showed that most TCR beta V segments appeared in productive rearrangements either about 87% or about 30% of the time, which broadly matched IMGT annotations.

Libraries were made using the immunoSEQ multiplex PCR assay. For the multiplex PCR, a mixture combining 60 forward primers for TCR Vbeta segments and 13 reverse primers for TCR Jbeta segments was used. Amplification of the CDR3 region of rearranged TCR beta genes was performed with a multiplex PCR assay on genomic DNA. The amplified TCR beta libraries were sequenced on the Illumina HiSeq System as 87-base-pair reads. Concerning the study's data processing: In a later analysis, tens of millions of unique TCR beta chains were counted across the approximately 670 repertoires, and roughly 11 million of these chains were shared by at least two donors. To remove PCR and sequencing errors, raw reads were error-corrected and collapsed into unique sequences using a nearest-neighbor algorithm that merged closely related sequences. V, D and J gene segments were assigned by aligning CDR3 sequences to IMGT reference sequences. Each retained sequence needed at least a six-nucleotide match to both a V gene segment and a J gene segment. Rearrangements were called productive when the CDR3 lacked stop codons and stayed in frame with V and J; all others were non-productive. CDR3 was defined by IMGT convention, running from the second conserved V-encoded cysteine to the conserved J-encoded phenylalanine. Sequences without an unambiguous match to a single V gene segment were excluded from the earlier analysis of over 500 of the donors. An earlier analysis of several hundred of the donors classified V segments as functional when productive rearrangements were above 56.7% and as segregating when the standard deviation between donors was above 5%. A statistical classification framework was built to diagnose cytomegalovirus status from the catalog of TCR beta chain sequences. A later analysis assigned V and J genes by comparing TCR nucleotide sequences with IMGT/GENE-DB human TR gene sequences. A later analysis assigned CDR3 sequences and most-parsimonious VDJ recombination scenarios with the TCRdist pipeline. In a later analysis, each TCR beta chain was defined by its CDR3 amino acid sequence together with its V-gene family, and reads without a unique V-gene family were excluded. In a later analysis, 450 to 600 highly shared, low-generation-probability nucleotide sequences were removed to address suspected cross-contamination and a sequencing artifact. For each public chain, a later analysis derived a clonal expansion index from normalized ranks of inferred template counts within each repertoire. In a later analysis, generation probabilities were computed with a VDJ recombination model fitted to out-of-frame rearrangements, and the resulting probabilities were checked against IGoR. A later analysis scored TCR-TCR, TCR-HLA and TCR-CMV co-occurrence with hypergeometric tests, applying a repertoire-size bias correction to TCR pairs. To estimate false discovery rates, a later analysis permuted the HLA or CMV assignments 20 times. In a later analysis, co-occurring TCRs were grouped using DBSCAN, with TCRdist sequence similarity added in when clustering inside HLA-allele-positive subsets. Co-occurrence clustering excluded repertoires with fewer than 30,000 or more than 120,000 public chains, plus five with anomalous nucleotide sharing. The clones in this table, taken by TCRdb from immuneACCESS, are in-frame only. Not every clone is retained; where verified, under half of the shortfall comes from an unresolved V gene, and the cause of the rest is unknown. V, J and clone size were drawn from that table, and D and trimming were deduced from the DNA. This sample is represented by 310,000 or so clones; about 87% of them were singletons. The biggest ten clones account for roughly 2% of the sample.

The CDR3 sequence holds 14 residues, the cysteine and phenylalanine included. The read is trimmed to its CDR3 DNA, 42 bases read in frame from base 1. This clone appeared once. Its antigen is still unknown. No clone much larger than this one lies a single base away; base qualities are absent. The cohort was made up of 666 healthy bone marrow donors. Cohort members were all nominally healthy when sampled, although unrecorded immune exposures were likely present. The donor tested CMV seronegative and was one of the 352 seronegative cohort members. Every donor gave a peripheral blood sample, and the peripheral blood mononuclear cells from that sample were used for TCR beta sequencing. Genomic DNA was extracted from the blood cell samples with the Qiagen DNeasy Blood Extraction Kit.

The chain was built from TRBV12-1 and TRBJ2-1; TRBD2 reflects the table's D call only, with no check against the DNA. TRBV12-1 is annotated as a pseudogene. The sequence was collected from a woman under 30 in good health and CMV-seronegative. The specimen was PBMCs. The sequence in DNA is TGTGCCAACCGGAGCGGGGGGCAGCTGGGTGAGCAGTTCTTC. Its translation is CANRSGGQLGEQFF.